This T cell receptor beta chain was captured in a study of cytotoxic CD8 clonotypes in ibrutinib-treated CLL. The study, taken as a whole, reports: Upon ibrutinib response clonality rose, and upon progression it fell back toward baseline.

Concerning this clone: The antigen remains undetermined. This sample includes further DNA sequences coding for the same CDR3.

Some clones are missing from TCRdb's copy, which holds only in-frame ones; the method was immunoSEQ multiplex PCR. Among tens of thousands of clones listed, roughly 85% were seen once. This CDR3 contains 13 residues. The trim removed 1 base at V and 8 bases at J, leaving 2 bases unmatched. In germline, CDR1 is SGHTA, CDR2 FQGTGA. The TCR sequence derives from a human donor with chronic lymphocytic leukemia. The chain employs TRBV7-3 and TRBJ1-2, with TRBD1 identical over 9 bases. The sample was PBMCs, taken after 24 months of ibrutinib treatment. This chain's CDR3 is CASSLRQGGGYTF. In DNA, the CDR3 is TGTGCCAGCAGCTTAAGACAGGGGGGGGGCTACACCTTC.